Below are 31 T cell receptor beta chains sequenced from a single sample in a study of OX40 agonist ivuxolimab in advanced cancers. The repertoire was sequenced with immunoSEQ multiplex PCR; TCRdb's copy has only in-frame clones and lacks some. The sample lists approximately 70,000 clones; about 90% were seen once. Sequences were derived from CD4+ or CD8+ T cells sorted from blood, sampled in a trial of the OX40 agonist ivuxolimab. The receptors derive from an adult with an advanced solid tumor such as melanoma, head and neck, liver or kidney cancer.

This clone was recorded once. This sequence joins TRBV5-4 and TRBJ2-5; possible D gene TRBD1, 6 bases. V lost 4 bases, J lost 5 bases, and 12 bases lay in between. CDR1 SGHNT and CDR2 YYREEE come from the germline V gene (reference sequence). The CDR3 loop spans 13 amino acids. The CDR3 nucleotides are TGTGCCAGCAGCCCGGCAGACAGGGAGACCCAGTACTTC. This translates into CASSPADRETQYF.

The rearrangement uses TRBV6-5 and TRBJ2-5; 7 positions match TRBD2. Per the germline V gene, CDR1 is MNHEY and CDR2 is SVGAGI. CDR3 size: 15 residues. With 0 bases clipped from V and 5 bases from J, the junction kept 6 bases outside the gene matches. In nucleotides, the CDR3 is TGTGCCAGCAGTTACTCGTTGCGGGAGTGGGAGACCCAGTACTTC. This codes for CASSYSLREWETQYF.

The rearrangement uses TRBV5-4 and TRBJ2-7; D is undetermined. The CDR3 totals 13 residues. V lost 4 bases and J 7 bases, leaving 15 bases between the germline ends. Looked up from germline, CDR1 is SGHNT and CDR2 is YYREEE (reference sequence). This CDR3 reads CASSAPILLEQYF. CDR3 DNA: TGTGCCAGCAGCGCCCCGATCCTCTTGGAGCAGTACTTC.

This chain uses TRBV6-5 with TRBJ2-7, with 8 bases matching TRBD1. The CDR3 is 15 residues long. Trimming at V came to 7 bases and at J to 5 bases, leaving 13 bases not matched to a gene. CDR1 and CDR2 from the germline V gene are MNHEY and SVGAGI. The CDR3 DNA reads TGTGCCAGCAAACTAGGGACAGGAGGATCAAACGAGCAGTACTTC. It codes for CASKLGTGGSNEQYF.

The V call is TRBV12-5, the J call TRBJ1-1; 8 bases line up with TRBD1. From germline, CDR1 is LGHNT and CDR2 FRNRAP. J was trimmed by 0 bases and V by 6 bases; bases with no gene match: 6. This CDR3 is built from 15 residues. CDR3 loop: CASGTGQGVNTEAFF. CDR3 coding DNA: TGTGCTAGTGGCACTGGACAGGGAGTGAACACTGAAGCTTTCTTT.

The V and J genes are TRBV7-8 and TRBJ2-7; 7 positions match TRBD1. The V and J ends lost 5 bases and 9 bases, in that order; junction bases with no gene match: 13. Germline CDR1 and CDR2: SGHVS and FQNEAQ. The CDR3 spans 14 residues. In DNA, the CDR3 is TGTGCCAGCAGCACCCGGGACAGCACGTTCTGGCAGTACTTC. Protein product: CASSTRDSTFWQYF.

The genes are TRBV19 and TRBJ2-2, with TRBD2 matching 7 bases. The V and J ends lost 10 bases and 4 bases, in that order; junction bases with no gene match: 9. The V gene's germline CDR1 is LNHDA and CDR2 SQIVND (reference sequence). This CDR3 spans 14 amino acids. The chain's CDR3 is CATDSGTATGELFF. In nucleotides, the CDR3 is TGTGCCACTGACAGCGGGACGGCCACCGGGGAGCTGTTTTTT.

The V call is TRBV13, the J call TRBJ1-1; 8 nucleotides align to TRBD1. Per the germline V gene, CDR1 is PRHDT and CDR2 is FYEKMQ (reference sequence). The CDR3 consists of 16 residues. Trimming took 6 bases from V and 2 from J; bases not matched to a gene: 11. This CDR3 is CASSLRNGQGNTEAFF. The CDR3 coding sequence is TGTGCCAGCAGTCTTAGGAATGGACAGGGTAACACTGAAGCTTTCTTT.

In regard to this clone: The junction departs from the called germline gene at one end, perhaps through a read error. The chain has TRBV9 and TRBJ1-3; tentative D call: TRBD1 (6 bases). Germline loops: CDR1 SGDLS, CDR2 YYNGEE. This CDR3 contains 13 residues. The CDR3 here is CASSADQGTPVSF. CDR3 DNA: TGTGCCAGCAGCGCAGATCAGGGGACTCCTGTCAGTTTT.

The rearrangement links TRBV7-6 to TRBJ1-2; 9 bases agree with TRBD1. CDR3 length: 13 residues. Trimming removed 3 bases from V and 7 bases from J; junction bases left unmatched: 3. The germline V gene encodes CDR1 SGHVS and CDR2 FNYEAQ. The CDR3 DNA sequence: TGTGCCAGCAGCTTGGGACAGGGCTCTGGCTACACCTTC. Protein: CASSLGQGSGYTF.

The gene calls are TRBV7-9 and TRBJ1-1; 8 bases map to TRBD1. The V segment lost 1 base and the J segment 1 base; nucleotides outside the gene matches: 2. CDR3 length: 15 amino acids. CDR1 is SEHNR, CDR2 FQNEAQ, per germline (reference sequence). CDR3 in DNA: TGTGCCAGCAGCTTAGACAGGGGGGGGAACACTGAAGCTTTCTTT. Its protein is CASSLDRGGNTEAFF.

The chain uses TRBV7-9 and TRBJ2-1; 11 bases match TRBD2. This CDR3 region has 15 residues. Germline assignment: CDR1 SEHNR and CDR2 FQNEAQ (reference sequence). V shed 5 bases and J 10 bases; nucleotides not matched to a gene: 10. CDR3 bases: TGTGCCAGCAGCCCCGTAGCGGGAGGGCCGGGGGAGCAGTTCTTC. Encoded protein: CASSPVAGGPGEQFF.

The chain is built from TRBV5-8 and TRBJ1-4; unclear D gene. Trimming stripped 3 bases from V and 8 bases from J, with 14 bases between. CDR3 size: 14 residues. From germline, CDR1 is SGHTS and CDR2 YDEGEE. The CDR3 reads CASSWREMGEKLFF. In nucleotides, the CDR3 is TGTGCCAGCAGCTGGAGGGAAATGGGGGAAAAACTGTTTTTT.

This clone appeared a single time. The chain combines TRBV4-2 with TRBJ2-3; D is uncertain. Trimming cost V 0 bases and J 2 bases, with 12 bases left between them. The length of the CDR3 is 16 residues. Germline assignment: CDR1 LGHNA and CDR2 YNFKEQ. The CDR3 sequence: CASSQEIGYPTDTQYF. CDR3 DNA: TGTGCCAGCAGCCAAGAGATTGGCTACCCCACAGATACGCAGTATTTT.

V gene TRBV13 combines with J gene TRBJ1-4, with no clear D. V lost 5 bases and J lost 0, with 13 bases in between. This CDR3 has 16 amino acids. Germline values: CDR1 PRHDT, CDR2 FYEKMQ (reference sequence). CDR3 bases: TGTGCCAGCAGCCGGGGTTATCTTGCAACTAATGAAAAACTGTTTTTT. Translated, it gives CASSRGYLATNEKLFF.

This clone appeared once. This sequence joins TRBV4-1 and TRBJ2-3; 9 positions agree with TRBD2. This CDR3 is 19 amino acids long. Germline loops: CDR1 MGHRA, CDR2 YSYEKL. The J segment lost 2 bases and the V segment lost 0 bases, leaving 12 bases of the junction unmatched. CDR3 nucleotide sequence: TGCGCCAGCAGCCAAGATTGGTCGACTAGCGGACTTCTCACAGATACGCAGTATTTT. Protein sequence: CASSQDWSTSGLLTDTQYF.

The chain has TRBV19 and TRBJ2-3; D is ambiguous. V was clipped by 7 bases and J by 0 bases, with 20 bases between them. The CDR3 runs 17 residues. Germline assignment: CDR1 LNHDA and CDR2 SQIVND (reference sequence). CDR3 DNA: TGTGCCAGTACCCCAGAAAGGCAGGTCACTAGCACAGATACGCAGTATTTT. It codes for CASTPERQVTSTDTQYF.

This sequence joins TRBV19 and TRBJ1-3, with D unclear. The V end was cut by 1 base, the J end by 0 bases, with 4 bases between. The CDR3 sequence is 14 residues long. Looked up from germline, CDR1 is LNHDA and CDR2 is SQIVND (reference sequence). The CDR3 is CASSIVPSGNTIYF. CDR3 sequence (DNA): TGTGCCAGTAGTATAGTGCCCTCTGGAAACACCATATATTTT.

CDR3 in DNA: TGTGCCAGCAGCGTAAGGCCCCAGGGACTTTCCTACAATGAGCAGTTCTTC. As protein: CASSVRPQGLSYNEQFF. V gene TRBV9 combines with J gene TRBJ2-1, with D possibly being TRBD2 (6 bases). V lost 1 base and J lost 1, with 15 bases in between. Germline values: CDR1 SGDLS, CDR2 YYNGEE. The CDR3 has 17 residues.

The J gene is TRBJ2-7, the V gene TRBV7-9; a weak D match, TRBD1 (6 bases). Trimming took 4 bases from V and 6 from J, leaving 19 bases between them. This CDR3 comprises 15 residues. Germline CDR1 reads SEHNR; CDR2 reads FQNEAQ (reference sequence). The CDR3 coding sequence is TGTGCCAGCAGCTCAACCTCTAGGGGGTTGAGCGAGCAGTACTTC. Translated: CASSSTSRGLSEQYF.

In nucleotides, the CDR3 is TGCAGTGCTAGATCGAGTATGTCTTTCTTT. Its protein is CSARSSMSFF. This chain connects TRBV20-1 to TRBJ1-1; D gene uncertain. This CDR3 contains 10 residues. Trimming left V 2 bases short and J 12 bases short, with 10 bases between. Germline V lookup: CDR1 DFQATT, CDR2 SNEGSKA (reference sequence).

This sequence joins TRBV2 and TRBJ2-7; tentative D call: TRBD1 (6 bases). This CDR3 is 14 amino acids long. V lost 3 bases and J lost 5, with 14 bases in between. Per the germline V gene, CDR1 is SNHLY and CDR2 is FYNNEI. The DNA of the CDR3 is TGTGCCAGCAGTGAGGGGCAGGGGTTTAACGAGCAGTACTTC. Amino acid sequence: CASSEGQGFNEQYF. The whole variable domain, filled in from reference TRBV2 and TRBJ2-7, reads EPEVTQTPSHQVTQMGQEVILRCVPISNHLYFYWYRQILGQKVEFLVSFYNNEISEKSEIFDDQFSVERPDGSNFTLKIRSTKLEDSAMYFCASSEGQGFNEQYFGPGTRLTVT.

The chain combines TRBV9 with TRBJ1-1; a possible D gene is TRBD1 (6 bases). The V gene's germline CDR1 is SGDLS and CDR2 YYNGEE. The CDR3 sequence is 16 residues long. Deletions cut 2 bases from V and 5 bases from J, with 19 bases between. The CDR3 protein is CASSVTSGVVITEAFF. DNA for the CDR3: TGTGCCAGCAGCGTCACCTCAGGGGTCGTCATTACTGAAGCTTTCTTT.

This chain uses TRBV19 with TRBJ2-7; D gene ambiguous. Germline CDR1 and CDR2: LNHDA and SQIVND (reference sequence). Trimming shortened V by 5 bases and J by 3 bases, and 11 bases separated the two germline ends. The CDR3 is 13 amino acids. CDR3: CASSPGQDYEQYF. The DNA of the CDR3 is TGTGCCAGTAGTCCGGGCCAAGACTACGAGCAGTACTTC.

The V gene is TRBV4-3, the J gene TRBJ2-7; D may be TRBD1 (6 bases). From germline, CDR1 is LGHNA and CDR2 YSLEER. The germline V and J ends were trimmed by 0 bases and 4 bases, with 16 bases remaining between them. The CDR3 covers 16 residues. CDR3 sequence reads: CASSQDPETGPYEQYF. The CDR3 coding sequence is TGCGCCAGCAGCCAAGATCCTGAGACAGGACCTTACGAGCAGTACTTC.

V is TRBV13 and J is TRBJ2-1, with 8 bases lining up with TRBD2. Trimming removed 5 bases from V and 9 bases from J; junction bases left unmatched: 6. Looked up from germline, CDR1 is PRHDT and CDR2 is FYEKMQ (reference sequence). The CDR3 sequence is 13 residues long. The CDR3 coding sequence is TGTGCCAGCAGCCCCGGACTAGCCTTTGAGCAGTTCTTC. It translates to CASSPGLAFEQFF.

CDR3 in amino acids: CASSPAGGYEQYF. In DNA, the CDR3 is TGTGCCAGCAGCCCAGCGGGAGGCTACGAGCAGTACTTC. This chain uses TRBV9 with TRBJ2-7, with 9 bases that match TRBD2. The CDR3 extends over 13 amino acids. After removal of 4 bases from V and 3 bases from J, the junction contained 2 bases not matched to a gene. CDR1 and CDR2 from the germline V gene are SGDLS and YYNGEE.

Worth noting for this clone: The junction does not match germline at one end; this may be a read error. This chain links TRBV6-5 with TRBJ2-3, with D uncertain. The germline gives CDR1 MNHEY, CDR2 SVGAGI. The CDR3 runs 14 residues. The CDR3 DNA reads as TGTGCCAGCAGTAACTCCTACAACACAGATACGCAGTATTTT. Protein sequence: CASSNSYNTDTQYF.

The rearrangement links TRBV11-2 to TRBJ1-1; 12 bases line up with TRBD1. The CDR3 is made up of 16 amino acids. Germline CDR1 reads SGHAT; CDR2 reads FQNNGV. The junction had 6 bases not matched to a gene; V was cut back by 3 bases and J by 4 bases. The CDR3 region has the DNA TGTGCCAGCAGCTTGTTGGGGACAGGGGGCGTCACTGAAGCTTTCTTT. This codes for CASSLLGTGGVTEAFF.

This rearrangement joins TRBV4-3 to TRBJ2-7; no clear D. Germline V gene lookup returns CDR1 LGHNA and CDR2 YSLEER. The CDR3 runs 14 residues. V lost 1 base and J 4 bases, leaving 11 bases between the germline ends. CDR3 DNA: TGCGCCAGCAGCCAAGGAATAGTGGGATACGAGCAGTACTTC. This codes for CASSQGIVGYEQYF.

V is TRBV6-4 and J is TRBJ1-5; D not certain. V was shortened by 7 bases and J by 3 bases, with 13 bases between the two germline ends. Germline V lookup: CDR1 MRHNA, CDR2 SNTAGT. The CDR3 loop spans 14 amino acids. In DNA form, the CDR3 reads TGTGCCAGCAAGTCGGGTAGGGTCAATCAGCCCCAGCATTTT. Translated: CASKSGRVNQPQHF.